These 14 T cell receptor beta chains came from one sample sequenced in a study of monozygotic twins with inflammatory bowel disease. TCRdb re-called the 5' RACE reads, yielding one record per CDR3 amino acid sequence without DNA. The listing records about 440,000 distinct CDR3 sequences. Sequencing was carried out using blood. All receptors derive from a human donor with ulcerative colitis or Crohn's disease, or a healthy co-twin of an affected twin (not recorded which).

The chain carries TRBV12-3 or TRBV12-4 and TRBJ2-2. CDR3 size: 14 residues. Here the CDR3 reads CATSKRENTGELFF.

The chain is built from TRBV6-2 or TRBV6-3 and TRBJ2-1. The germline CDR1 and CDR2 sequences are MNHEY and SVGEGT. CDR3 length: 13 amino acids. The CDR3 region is CASSQQPYNEQFF.

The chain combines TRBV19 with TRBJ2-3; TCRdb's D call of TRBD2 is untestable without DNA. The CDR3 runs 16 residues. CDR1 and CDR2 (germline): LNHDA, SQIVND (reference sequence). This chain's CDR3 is CASSSILAGAVDTQYF.

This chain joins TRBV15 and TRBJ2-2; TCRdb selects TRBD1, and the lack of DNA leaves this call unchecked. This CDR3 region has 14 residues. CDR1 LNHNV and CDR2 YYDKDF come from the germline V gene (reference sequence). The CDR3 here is CATSRGPDTGELFF.

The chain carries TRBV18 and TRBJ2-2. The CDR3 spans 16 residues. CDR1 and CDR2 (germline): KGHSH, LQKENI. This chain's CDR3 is CASSARVGANTGELFF.

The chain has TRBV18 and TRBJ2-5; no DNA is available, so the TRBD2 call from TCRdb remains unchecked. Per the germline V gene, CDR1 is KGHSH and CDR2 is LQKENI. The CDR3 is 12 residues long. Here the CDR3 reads CASSPRGETQYF.

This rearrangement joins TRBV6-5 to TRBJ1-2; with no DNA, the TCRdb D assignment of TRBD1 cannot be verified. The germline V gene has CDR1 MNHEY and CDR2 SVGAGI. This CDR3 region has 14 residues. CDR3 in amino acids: CASSYGTGSYGYTF.

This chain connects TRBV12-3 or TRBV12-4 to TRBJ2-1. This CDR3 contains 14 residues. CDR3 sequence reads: CASSLTGLYNEQFF.

The CDR3 sequence: CASSVTQDSYNEQFF. The V gene is TRBV5-1, the J gene TRBJ2-1. The CDR3 consists of 15 residues. Germline V gives CDR1 SGHRS, CDR2 YFSETQ.

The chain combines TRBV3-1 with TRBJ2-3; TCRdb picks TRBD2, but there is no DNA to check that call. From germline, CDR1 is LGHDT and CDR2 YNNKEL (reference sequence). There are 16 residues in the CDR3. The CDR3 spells CASRPTSGRRTDTQYF.

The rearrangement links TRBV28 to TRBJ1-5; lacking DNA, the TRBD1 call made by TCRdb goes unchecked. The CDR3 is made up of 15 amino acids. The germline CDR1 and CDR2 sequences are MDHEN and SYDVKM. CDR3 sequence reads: CASTTGQNSNQPQHF.

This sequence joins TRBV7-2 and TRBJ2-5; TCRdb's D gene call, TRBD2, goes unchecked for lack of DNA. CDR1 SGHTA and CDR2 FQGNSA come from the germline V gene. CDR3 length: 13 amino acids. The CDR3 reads CASSLEGLGTQYF.

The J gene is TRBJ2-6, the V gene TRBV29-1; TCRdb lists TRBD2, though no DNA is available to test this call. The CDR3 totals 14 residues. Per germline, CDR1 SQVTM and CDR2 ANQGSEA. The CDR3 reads CSVRSGAGANVLTF. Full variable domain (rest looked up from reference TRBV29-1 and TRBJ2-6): SAVISQKPSRDICQRGTSLTIQCQVDSQVTMMFWYRQQPGQSLTLIATANQGSEATYESGFVIDKFPISRPNLTFSTLTVSNMSPEDSSIYLCSVRSGAGANVLTFGAGSRLTVL.

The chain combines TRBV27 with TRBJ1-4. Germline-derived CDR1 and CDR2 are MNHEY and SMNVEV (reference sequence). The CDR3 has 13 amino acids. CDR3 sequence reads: CASSFQANEKLFF.